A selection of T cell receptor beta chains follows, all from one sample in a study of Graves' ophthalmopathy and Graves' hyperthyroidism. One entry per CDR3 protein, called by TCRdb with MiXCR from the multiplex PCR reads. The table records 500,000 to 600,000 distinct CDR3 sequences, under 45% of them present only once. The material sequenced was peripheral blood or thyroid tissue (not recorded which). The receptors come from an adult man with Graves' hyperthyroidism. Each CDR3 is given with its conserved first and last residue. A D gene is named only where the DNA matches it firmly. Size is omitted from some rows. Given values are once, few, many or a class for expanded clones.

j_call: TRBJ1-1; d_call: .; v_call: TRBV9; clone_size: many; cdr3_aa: CASSVAGQNTEAFF; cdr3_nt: TGTGCCAGCAGCGTAGCGGGACAGAACACTGAAGCTTTCTTT
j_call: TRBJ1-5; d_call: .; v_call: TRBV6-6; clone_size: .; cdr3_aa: CASRPPRGPQHF; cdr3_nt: TGTGCCAGCAGACCCCCCCGGGGCCCCCAGCATTTT
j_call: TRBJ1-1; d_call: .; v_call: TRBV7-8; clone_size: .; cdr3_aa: CASSFWEGRGDTEAFF; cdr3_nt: TGTGCCAGCAGTTTTTGGGAGGGGAGAGGGGACACTGAAGCTTTCTTT
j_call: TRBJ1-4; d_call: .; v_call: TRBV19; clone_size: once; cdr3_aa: CASRLEGVIGEKLFF; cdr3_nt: TGTGCCAGTCGTCTGGAGGGCGTCATCGGGGAAAAACTGTTTTTT
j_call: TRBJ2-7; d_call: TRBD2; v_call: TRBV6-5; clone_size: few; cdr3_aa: CASSPTPTSGRTYEQYF; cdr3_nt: TGTGCCAGCAGCCCGACACCGACTAGCGGGAGGACCTACGAGCAGTACTTC
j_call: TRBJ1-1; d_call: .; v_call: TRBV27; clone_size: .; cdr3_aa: CASSLMGVTEAFF; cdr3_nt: TGTGCCAGCAGTTTAATGGGGGTCACTGAAGCTTTCTTT
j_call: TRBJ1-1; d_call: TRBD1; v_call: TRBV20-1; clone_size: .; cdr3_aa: CSARPGQGGTEAFF; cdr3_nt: TGCAGTGCTAGACCCGGACAGGGAGGCACTGAAGCTTTCTTT
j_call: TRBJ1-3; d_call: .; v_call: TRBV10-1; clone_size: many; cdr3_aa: CASSAQGEHTIYF; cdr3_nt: TGCGCCAGCAGTGCTCAGGGAGAGCACACCATATATTTT
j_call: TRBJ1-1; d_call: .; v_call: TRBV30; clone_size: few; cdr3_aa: CAWSVLRATEAFF; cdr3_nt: TGTGCCTGGAGTGTGCTCAGGGCCACTGAAGCTTTCTTT
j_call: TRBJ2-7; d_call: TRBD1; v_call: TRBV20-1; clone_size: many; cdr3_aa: CSEGAGKGYEQYF; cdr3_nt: TGCAGTGAGGGGGCAGGGAAGGGCTACGAGCAGTACTTC
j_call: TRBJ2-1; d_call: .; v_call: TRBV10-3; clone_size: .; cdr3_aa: CASFREQGREQFF; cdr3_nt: TGTGCCAGCTTCCGAGAACAGGGTCGTGAGCAGTTCTTC
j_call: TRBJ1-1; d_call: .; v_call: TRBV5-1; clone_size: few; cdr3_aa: CASRQGFMNTEAFF; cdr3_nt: TGCGCCAGCAGACAAGGATTTATGAACACTGAAGCTTTCTTT
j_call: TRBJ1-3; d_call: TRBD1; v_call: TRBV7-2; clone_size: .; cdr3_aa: CASSRTTGAPGNTIYF; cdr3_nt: TGTGCCAGCAGTCGGACGACAGGGGCGCCTGGAAACACCATATATTTT
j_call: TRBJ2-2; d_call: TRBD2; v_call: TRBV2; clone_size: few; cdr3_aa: CASSPRVASGGAPTNTGELFF; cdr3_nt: TGTGCCAGCAGCCCACGGGTTGCTAGCGGGGGGGCCCCCACGAACACCGGGGAGCTGTTTTTT
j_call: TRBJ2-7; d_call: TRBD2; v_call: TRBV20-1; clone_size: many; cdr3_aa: CSARFGLAASSYEQYF; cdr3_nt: TGCAGTGCTAGATTCGGACTAGCGGCCAGCTCCTACGAGCAGTACTTC
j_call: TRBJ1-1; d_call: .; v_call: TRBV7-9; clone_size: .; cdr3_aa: CASSFWGPMNTEAFF; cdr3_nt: TGTGCCAGCAGCTTTTGGGGCCCGATGAACACTGAAGCTTTCTTT
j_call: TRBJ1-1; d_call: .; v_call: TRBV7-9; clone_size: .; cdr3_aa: CASSFGGVPAEAFF; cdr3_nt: TGTGCCAGCAGCTTTGGGGGGGTTCCCGCTGAAGCTTTCTTT
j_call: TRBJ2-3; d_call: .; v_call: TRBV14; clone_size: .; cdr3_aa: CASNRGPDTQYF; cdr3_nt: TGTGCCAGCAACCGGGGCCCAGATACGCAGTATTTT
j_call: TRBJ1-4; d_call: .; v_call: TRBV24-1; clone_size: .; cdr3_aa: CATSDPDSGNEKLFF; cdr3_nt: TGTGCCACCAGTGATCCGGACAGTGGAAATGAAAAACTGTTTTTT
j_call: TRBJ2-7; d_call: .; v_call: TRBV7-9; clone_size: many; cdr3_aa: CASSLAGLLNYEQYF; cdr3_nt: TGTGCCAGCAGCTTAGCTGGGCTATTGAACTACGAGCAGTACTTC
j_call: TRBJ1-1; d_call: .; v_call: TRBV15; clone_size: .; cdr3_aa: CATSRGAGAEAFF; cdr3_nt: TGTGCCACCAGCAGAGGGGCAGGGGCTGAAGCTTTCTTT
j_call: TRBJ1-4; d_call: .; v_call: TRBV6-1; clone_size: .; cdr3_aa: CASSFTEATNEKLFF; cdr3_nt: TGTGCCAGCAGTTTCACAGAAGCAACTAATGAAAAACTGTTTTTT
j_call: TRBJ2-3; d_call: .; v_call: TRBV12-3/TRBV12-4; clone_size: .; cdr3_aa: CASSSRASEVDTQYF; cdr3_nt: TGTGCCAGCAGTTCTCGTGCTAGCGAGGTGGATACGCAGTATTTT
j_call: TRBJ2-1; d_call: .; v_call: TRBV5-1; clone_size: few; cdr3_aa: CASSRDGHHNEQFF; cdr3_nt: TGCGCCAGCAGCCGGGATGGACACCACAATGAGCAGTTCTTC
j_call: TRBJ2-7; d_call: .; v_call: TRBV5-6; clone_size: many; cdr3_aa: CASSGDIEYEQYF; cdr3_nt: TGTGCCAGCAGCGGGGACATCGAGTACGAGCAGTACTTC
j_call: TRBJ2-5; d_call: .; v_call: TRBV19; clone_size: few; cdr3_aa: CASSRAGEETQYF; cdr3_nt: TGTGCCAGTAGTCGGGCAGGAGAAGAGACCCAGTACTTC
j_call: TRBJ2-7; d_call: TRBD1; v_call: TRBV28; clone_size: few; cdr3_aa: CASRPGTGAPSSYEQYF; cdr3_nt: TGTGCCAGCAGACCCGGGACAGGGGCGCCCAGCTCCTACGAGCAGTACTTC
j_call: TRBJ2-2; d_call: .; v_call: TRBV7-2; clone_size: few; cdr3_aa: CASSSNREDTGELFF; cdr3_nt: TGTGCCAGCAGCTCTAACAGGGAGGACACCGGGGAGCTGTTTTTT
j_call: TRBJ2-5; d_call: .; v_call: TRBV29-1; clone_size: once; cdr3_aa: CSVDGVRRETQYF; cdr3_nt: TGCAGCGTTGATGGGGTACGGCGGGAGACCCAGTACTTC
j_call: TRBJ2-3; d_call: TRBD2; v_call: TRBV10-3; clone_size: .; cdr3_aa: CASTRTSTTDTQYF; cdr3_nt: TGTGCCAGCACTCGGACTAGCACGACAGATACGCAGTATTTT
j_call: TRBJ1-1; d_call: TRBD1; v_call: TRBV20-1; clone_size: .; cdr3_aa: CSARGGQGGINTEAFF; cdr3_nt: TGCAGTGCTCGAGGGGGACAGGGGGGAATTAACACTGAAGCTTTCTTT
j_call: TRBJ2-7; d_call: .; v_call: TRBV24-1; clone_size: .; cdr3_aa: CATNRAEMGYEQYF; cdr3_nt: TGTGCCACCAACAGGGCCGAAATGGGCTACGAGCAGTACTTC
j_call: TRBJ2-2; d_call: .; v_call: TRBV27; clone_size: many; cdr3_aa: CASSGRFLTGELFF; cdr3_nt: TGTGCCAGCAGTGGCCGGTTTTTGACCGGGGAGCTGTTTTTT
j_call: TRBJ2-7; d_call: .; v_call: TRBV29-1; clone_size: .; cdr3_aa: CSVGDEQYF; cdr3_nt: TGCAGCGTTGGCGACGAGCAGTACTTC
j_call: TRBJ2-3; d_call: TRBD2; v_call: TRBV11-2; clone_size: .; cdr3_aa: CASSSLGSGGGTDTQYF; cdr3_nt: TGTGCCAGCAGCTCTCTCGGATCGGGGGGGGGCACAGATACGCAGTATTTT
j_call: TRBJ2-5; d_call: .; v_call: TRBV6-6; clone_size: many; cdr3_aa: CASSYDPPQRETQYF; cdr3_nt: TGTGCCAGCAGTTACGACCCCCCTCAACGAGAGACCCAGTACTTC
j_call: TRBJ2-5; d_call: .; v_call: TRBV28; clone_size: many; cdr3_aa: CASSSLSQETQYF; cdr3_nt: TGTGCCAGCAGTTCCCTTAGCCAAGAGACCCAGTACTTC
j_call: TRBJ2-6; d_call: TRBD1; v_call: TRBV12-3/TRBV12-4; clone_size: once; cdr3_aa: CASRTGLNVLTF; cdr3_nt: TGTGCCAGCAGGACAGGGCTCAACGTCCTGACTTTC
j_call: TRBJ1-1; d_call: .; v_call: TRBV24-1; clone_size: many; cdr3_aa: CATSPTTGTEAFF; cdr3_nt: TGTGCCACCAGCCCCACGACGGGGACTGAAGCTTTCTTT
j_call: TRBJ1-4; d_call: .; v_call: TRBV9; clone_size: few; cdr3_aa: CASSVGSTNEKLFF; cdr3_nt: TGTGCCAGCAGCGTAGGCTCAACTAATGAAAAACTGTTTTTT
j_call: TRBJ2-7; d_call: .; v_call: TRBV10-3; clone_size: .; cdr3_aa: CAISAYGPTYEQYF; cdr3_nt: TGTGCCATCAGTGCTTACGGCCCTACCTACGAGCAGTACTTC
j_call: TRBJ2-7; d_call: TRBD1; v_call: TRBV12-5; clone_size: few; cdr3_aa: CASGRTGGKNEQYF; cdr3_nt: TGTGCTAGTGGCCGGACAGGGGGTAAGAACGAGCAGTACTTC
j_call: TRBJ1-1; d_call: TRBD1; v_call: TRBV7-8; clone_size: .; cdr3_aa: CASSLVQGQGAFF; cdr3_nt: TGTGCCAGCAGCTTAGTCCAGGGACAGGGAGCTTTCTTT
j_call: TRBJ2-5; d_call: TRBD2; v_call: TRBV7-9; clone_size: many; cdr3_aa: CASSPLAGGQETQYF; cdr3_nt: TGTGCCAGCAGCCCCCTAGCGGGAGGGCAAGAGACCCAGTACTTC
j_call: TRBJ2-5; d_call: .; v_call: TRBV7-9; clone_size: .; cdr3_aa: CARSLGGGRETQYF; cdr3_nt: TGTGCCCGCAGCTTGGGGGGGGGCCGAGAGACCCAGTACTTC
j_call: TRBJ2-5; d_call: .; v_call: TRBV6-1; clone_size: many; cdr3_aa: CASSEARETQYF; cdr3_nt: TGTGCCAGCAGTGAAGCGCGGGAGACCCAGTACTTC
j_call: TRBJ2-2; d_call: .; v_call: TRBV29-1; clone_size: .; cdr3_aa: CSGAHASLLNTGELFF; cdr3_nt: TGCAGCGGGGCCCATGCCTCCTTATTGAACACCGGGGAGCTGTTTTTT
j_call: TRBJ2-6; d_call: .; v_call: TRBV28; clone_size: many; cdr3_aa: CASSGGLSGANVLTF; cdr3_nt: TGTGCCAGCAGTGGGGGTCTCTCTGGGGCCAACGTCCTGACTTTC
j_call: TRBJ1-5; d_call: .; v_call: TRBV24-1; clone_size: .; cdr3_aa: CTTSNLNQPQHF; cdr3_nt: TGTACCACCAGTAACCTCAATCAGCCCCAGCATTTT
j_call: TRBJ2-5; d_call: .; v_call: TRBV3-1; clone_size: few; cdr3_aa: CASSQLRGHNGTQYF; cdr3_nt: TGTGCCAGCAGCCAGCTACGGGGACATAATGGTACCCAGTACTTC
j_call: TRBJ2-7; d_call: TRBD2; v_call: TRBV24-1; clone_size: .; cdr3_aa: CASSLSSSGRTSYEQYF; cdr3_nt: TGTGCCAGCAGTCTATCCTCTAGCGGGAGGACCTCCTACGAGCAGTACTTC
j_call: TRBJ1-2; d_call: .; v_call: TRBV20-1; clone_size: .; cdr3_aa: CSALRQYDGYTF; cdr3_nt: TGCAGCGCCCTTCGACAGTACGATGGCTACACCTTC